A selection of T cell receptor beta chains follows, all from one sample in a study of blood T cell repertoires in COVID-19. The data were produced by immunoSEQ multiplex PCR, yet TCRdb's version contains in-frame clones alone and is incomplete. The sample has about 59,000 clones, around 79% seen once. The sample taken for sequencing was peripheral blood. These receptors originate from a woman aged 70-85 years with acute or convalescent COVID-19. Each CDR3 is given with its conserved first and last residue. The D gene is left open where the match is weak. The size entry is marked missing in some rows and otherwise reads once, few, many or a size class.

-	once	TRBV21-1	TRBJ2-5	CASSPSARQYF	TGTGCCAGCAGCCCCTCGGCGAGGCAGTACTTC
-	-	TRBV5-1	TRBJ2-2	CASSLSQGTGELFF	TGCGCCAGCAGCTTGTCCCAGGGGACCGGGGAGCTGTTTTTT
TRBD1	many	TRBV6-5	TRBJ1-2	CASRPGQGGYYGYTF	TGTGCCAGCAGACCAGGACAGGGGGGGTACTATGGCTACACCTTC
TRBD1	-	TRBV6-5	TRBJ1-5	CASSRGTGGGQPQHF	TGTGCCAGCAGCCGCGGGACAGGGGGCGGTCAGCCCCAGCATTTT
TRBD2	few	TRBV3-1/TRBV3-2	TRBJ2-5	CASSRIGGGETQYF	TGTGCCAGCAGCCGTATCGGCGGGGGGGAGACCCAGTACTTC
-	few	TRBV9	TRBJ1-6	CASSVDPGNNSPLHF	TGTGCCAGCAGCGTAGACCCAGGGAACAATTCACCCCTCCACTTT
TRBD1	few	TRBV18	TRBJ1-2	CASSPGQGALDGYTF	TGTGCCAGCTCACCAGGACAGGGGGCATTGGATGGCTACACCTTC
-	-	TRBV7-2	TRBJ2-7	CASSLKATYEQYF	TGTGCCAGCAGCCTGAAAGCGACCTACGAGCAGTACTTC
-	-	TRBV5-1	TRBJ2-2	CASSLGVRDGELFF	TGCGCCAGCAGCTTGGGAGTGCGCGACGGGGAGCTGTTTTTT
TRBD1	-	TRBV5-4	TRBJ1-2	CASRGTGARGGYTF	TGTGCCAGCCGCGGGACAGGGGCAAGGGGTGGCTACACCTTC
TRBD1	few	TRBV15	TRBJ1-5	CATSTRRGNNQPQHF	TGTGCCACCAGCACCCGCAGGGGGAACAATCAGCCCCAGCATTTT
TRBD1	few	TRBV2	TRBJ1-2	CASRAGQGLNYGYTF	TGTGCCAGCAGGGCCGGACAGGGTTTGAACTATGGCTACACCTTC
TRBD2	-	TRBV18	TRBJ2-7	CASSPRASGDYEQYF	TGTGCCAGCTCACCGCGGGCTAGCGGGGACTACGAGCAGTACTTC
-	-	TRBV9	TRBJ2-5	CASSAQELKQETQYF	TGTGCCAGCAGCGCCCAAGAACTGAAACAAGAGACCCAGTACTTC
TRBD1	-	TRBV2	TRBJ1-5	CASSTTGAVNQPQHF	TGTGCCAGCAGCACGACAGGGGCCGTCAATCAGCCCCAGCATTTT
TRBD1	few	TRBV19	TRBJ1-1	CASSPGTGRGLNTEAFF	TGTGCCAGTAGTCCGGGGACAGGTCGGGGGCTGAACACTGAAGCTTTCTTT
TRBD1	-	TRBV30	TRBJ1-2	CAWISGGALEGYTF	TGTGCCTGGATATCAGGGGGCGCATTGGAGGGCTACACCTTC
-	many	TRBV11-2	TRBJ2-2	CASSRPTGLMTGELFF	TGTGCCAGCAGCCGTCCGACGGGACTGATGACCGGGGAGCTGTTTTTT
TRBD1	-	TRBV5-1	TRBJ1-4	CASSRGTEGREKLFF	TGCGCCAGCAGTCGGGGGACAGAGGGGCGAGAAAAACTGTTTTTT
TRBD2	-	TRBV19	TRBJ2-3	CASSMGLAVPDTQYF	TGTGCCAGTAGTATGGGTCTAGCGGTCCCAGATACGCAGTATTTT
-	-	TRBV7-7	TRBJ2-1	CASSRAAGGINEQFF	TGTGCCAGCAGCCGGGCGGCAGGGGGGATCAATGAGCAGTTCTTC
-	-	TRBV11-2	TRBJ1-2	CASSLPEGDHGGYTF	TGTGCCAGCAGCTTACCCGAGGGAGATCATGGAGGCTACACCTTC
-	-	TRBV5-4	TRBJ1-1	CASSYTGGTEAFF	TGTGCCAGCAGCTATACCGGGGGGACTGAAGCTTTCTTT
TRBD1	-	TRBV5-1	TRBJ2-3	CASSIGGTASTDTQYF	TGCGCCAGCAGCATCGGTGGGACAGCTAGCACAGATACGCAGTATTTT
TRBD1	once	TRBV10-3	TRBJ1-1	CAISEGRGRGGSTEAFF	TGTGCCATCAGTGAGGGAAGGGGGCGAGGGGGGAGCACTGAAGCTTTCTTT
-	-	TRBV12-3/TRBV12-4	TRBJ2-3	CATRALGTDTQYF	TGTGCCACCAGGGCACTAGGGACAGATACGCAGTATTTT
-	-	TRBV6-5	TRBJ1-1	CASTEWRRAFF	TGTGCCAGCACCGAATGGAGGAGAGCTTTCTTT
-	-	TRBV5-1	TRBJ2-6	CASSQTAGVGANVLTF	TGCGCCAGCAGCCAAACGGCAGGGGTGGGGGCCAACGTCCTGACTTTC
TRBD1	-	TRBV19	TRBJ2-5	CASSIAGTGWQETQYF	TGTGCCAGTAGTATAGCGGGGACAGGGTGGCAAGAGACCCAGTACTTC
TRBD1	-	TRBV7-6	TRBJ2-7	CASSLESPGQGPYEQYF	TGTGCCAGCAGCTTAGAATCCCCGGGACAGGGACCCTACGAGCAGTACTTC